This TCR beta chain was found in a study of T cell responses to AZD1222 COVID-19 vaccine (TCRdb year 2021). Regarding the complete study: TCR sequencing was performed for about 250 trial participants, of whom 200 to 210 were given two doses of AZD1222 and around 25 were given two doses of MenACWY control vaccine. Trial participants were enrolled into age subgroups of 18-55, 56-69 and 70-plus years, which contained around 140, 26 and 57 TCR-sequenced participants, respectively.

CDR1 is given as LNHDA and CDR2 as SQIVND, both from the germline V gene (reference sequence). The trim is 5 bases for V and 5 bases for J, with a gap of 13 bases between the germline ends. The CDR3 numbers 13 residues from cysteine through phenylalanine. The retained sequence is limited to the CDR3, 39 bases, with the frame set at the first base. About this clone itself: Its antigen remains undetermined. One base away there is no much larger clone; base qualities are not given.

This sample's time point label indicates: about 28 days (+/-7) after the second vaccine dose. Because spike-specific TCR depth and breadth did not differ between the two schedules, AZD1222 recipients who got a second dose at roughly 4 weeks were pooled with those who got a second dose at roughly 12 weeks. The vaccinee samples were drawn from two UK trials, COV001 and COV002, one of which was a single-blind randomized controlled phase 2/3 trial testing AZD1222 (ChAdOx1 nCoV-19) in healthy adults. Trial participant PBMC samples were collected at day 0 and day 28 after the second dose for TCRbeta chain sequencing. Study-wide findings and limitations: Reportedly, almost half of the unique spike-specific TCRs recognized epitopes lying outside the regions that are mutated in the B.1.351 and B.1.1.7 variants. Spike-specific TCR breadth and depth rose significantly after two AZD1222 doses compared with day 0 and with MenACWY recipients. Conclusions about previously exposed vaccinees were limited because only a handful of AZD1222 recipients were SARS-CoV-2 seropositive at baseline. Because no day 14 peak-response samples were available, repertoires were characterized only after the peak T cell response. Most participants were white British and females outnumbered males, and the authors suggested that clonal diversity may have been underestimated. The 56-69-year group was small, and its depth increase did not reach significance, likely because of low power. Vaccine-associated CD4 TCRs spanned the whole spike protein, with dominant responses in regions 160-218 and 743-854.

The CDR3 regions of human TCRbeta chains were analyzed by immunosequencing. As for how the authors treated the data: Repertoire TCRs were checked for matches against a reference library of SARS-CoV-2-specific TCRs that had been generated using the MIRA antigen-specificity platform. Breadth was defined as the fraction of unique TCRs that were SARS-CoV-2-associated, and depth was defined as the fraction of total T cells that were SARS-CoV-2-associated. Each spike-specific TCR was assigned to its reactive spike region and to a CD4 or CD8 class using the MIRA data. Log10-transformed breadth and depth values were compared by one-way ANOVA with Sidak's multiple comparisons tests. Drawn from immuneACCESS, this table holds only the in-frame rearrangements with V and J called that TCRdb kept. Clones are partly lost; checked studies trace under half to an unresolved V gene and leave the rest unexplained. V and J calls plus clone size are reproduced from that table; the DNA served to infer D and trimming. Here the sample has about 100,000 clones; 70% to 90% occur a single time. 2% to 2.5% of the sample is taken by the ten largest.

The chain joins TRBV19 to TRBJ2-7, with the D segment identity uncertain. The origin of this receptor is an adult who received the AZD1222 COVID-19 vaccine. Sample: peripheral blood, taken 28 days after the second AZD1222 dose. The DNA reads as follows: TGTGCCAGTAGTGCTACACGAGTCGACGAGCAGTACTTC. It translates as CASSATRVDEQYF.